Sequencing of this T cell receptor (beta chain) was carried out in a study of beta chain features in type 1 diabetes. As for the study in general: What patients shared with healthy donors was a similar profile of age, gender and cell yields.

Sorting with CD45RO/CCR7/CD25/CD127/CD95/CD27 yielded naive, central memory, regulatory and stem-like memory CD4+ cells. The entirety of the isolated RNA underwent reverse transcription, so expressed TCRB transcripts were sequenced. The read count averaged about 3.6 million across naive, central memory and regulatory T cell samples. Assay: immunoSEQ multiplex PCR; the TCRdb copy retains only in-frame clones and omits some. In the table there are roughly 170,000 clones, about 13% of which are singletons. V lost 5 bases and J 10 bases, leaving 17 bases between the germline ends. CDR3 length equals 13 residues. Germline CDR1 and CDR2: MNHEY and SVGAGI.

Specimen: central memory CD4+ T cells from blood. The rearrangement links TRBV6-5 to TRBJ1-1, with a weak D call TRBD1 (6 bases). The sequence derives from a young woman in good health. The CDR3 region has the DNA TGTGCCAGCAGTGCCACAGGGTTCCTTGGAGCTTTCTTT. This translates into CASSATGFLGAFF.